This entry concerns a single TCR beta chain. Taking its sample share into account, this clone is medium-sized (0.01 to 0.1%). What antigen it recognizes has not been identified. No qualities accompany the bases; no much larger clone lies one base away. The entry originates in a study of metastatic and nonmetastatic thyroid tumors (dated by TCRdb to 2020 to 2022). Turning to the overall study: Repertoires from peripheral blood and from tumor or nodule tissue samples of malignant and benign thyroid patients were compared.

Summary of the overall study and its limitations: In both blood and tumor samples, malignant tumors were reported to have significantly higher TCR beta diversity than benign nodules.

V is pruned by 1 base and J by 1 base, leaving 5 bases of the junction without a gene match. The germline V gene (reference sequence) specifies GTSNPN as CDR1 and SVGIG as CDR2. The CDR3 goes from the cysteine to the phenylalanine over 15 residues. Only the CDR3 part of the read is kept: 45 bases, read in frame from the first base. Library preparation was by PCR. The sample was run on an Illumina HiSeq 4000. High-throughput sequencing was used to profile the TCR beta-chain CDR3 region of each patient. On the study's bioinformatics: CDR3 differences across clinicopathological groups were used to build a classifier for discriminating distant-metastatic papillary thyroid cancer patients. The Shannon index was used to measure repertoire diversity, and the Morisita-Horn index was used to measure how similar tumor and blood repertoires were. The public reads were run again by TCRdb, first through fastp at Q25 and then through MiXCR, and only productive beta chains were kept. The V and J calls follow TCRdb's processing rather than the paper's. The sample table lists around 16,000 clones, about 25% of them with a count of one. The leading ten clones occupy about 10% of the sample.

No patient had received any treatment before thyroid surgery. Using T-cell receptor beta sequencing, the researchers looked back retrospectively at clinical samples from patients, gathered between about 2011 and 2019. Input material: blood. The sequence derives from a male donor with papillary thyroid cancer or a benign thyroid nodule (not recorded which). Some clones in this sample may be carry-over from other donors' samples. The rearranged segments are TRBV30 and TRBJ2-7; 9 of the junction bases match TRBD2. The CDR3 region: CAWSGLAVRSYEQYF. The DNA sequence is given as TGTGCCTGGAGTGGACTAGCGGTTCGATCCTACGAGCAGTACTTC.